This TCR beta chain was retrieved from a study of cytomegalovirus exposure and HLA in healthy donors listed by TCRdb under 2017. About the study as a whole: In an earlier analysis of fewer than 750 of the donors, 276 Gb of sequence data and 120 million or so unique TCR beta sequences from 150 million to 200 million T cells were reported. An early release covering roughly 640 HLA-typed donors comprised 250 to 350 gigabases of sequencing data and tens of millions of unique TCR sequences. Among the roughly 400 genotyped donors, 75% to 90% belonged to the genetic ancestry cluster associated with self-reported Caucasian donors. The aim of the study was to test whether cataloging public T cell receptors could identify signatures of past pathogen exposure. The T cell repertoires of roughly 660 subjects were profiled by immunosequencing and related to cytomegalovirus serostatus. Besides the first cohort of roughly 700 subjects, a separate validation cohort made up of 90 to 150 different subjects was used. The study combined high-throughput TCR immunosequencing, statistical association of individual TCRs with disease status, and machine learning to predict cytomegalovirus infection status. A later analysis re-analyzed previously published TCR beta repertoires from 666 donors and added high-resolution HLA genotyping to study TCR occurrence patterns. In the later analysis, no new phenotypic data were used to find candidate immune exposures; instead, reliance was placed on TCR beta sequences and their occurrence across donors. In an earlier analysis of roughly 600 of the donors, high-throughput TCR beta sequencing was used to judge whether each TCR beta V gene segment behaved as functional or pseudogenic. Donor age, sex, ethnicity and CMV serostatus were compiled alongside the repertoire data. A later genetic analysis used genome-wide SNP genotypes for 398 of the 666 donors, treating that subset as a discovery cohort. Every repertoire in the discovery cohort had been generated on one and the same sequencing platform. Class I and class II HLA loci were covered by the typing at four-digit resolution. The number of typed donors differed by locus: roughly 629-630 for A, B, C, DRB1 and DQB1; 500 to 550 for DQA1; approximately 600 for DPA1; and some 470 for DPB1. Because of strong linkage in the cohort, a handful of DR-DQ haplotypes were treated as single units for association and clustering. Across approximately 400 genotyped donors of the cohort, an average of approximately 220,000 unique TCR beta nucleotide sequences per donor were sequenced, and roughly 20% of those sequences were non-productive. The study at large found these results: In a later analysis, most CMV-associated TCR beta chains were found to appear HLA-restricted, with HLA associations seemingly driven largely by CMV exposure. In both the original and validation cohorts, the classifier was reported to diagnose cytomegalovirus status with high specificity and sensitivity. In a later genetic analysis, a missense DCLRE1C variant was associated with V-gene and J-gene trimming of TCR beta chains, and the association was replicated in an independent cohort. In an earlier analysis of 587 of the donors, most TCR beta V segments appeared in productive rearrangements about 87% or about 30% of the time, broadly matching IMGT annotations. Some IMGT-functional V segments, including TRBV6-2 and TRBV6-3, could not be distinguished by the 87-base-pair reads and were therefore excluded. In a later analysis, HLA-associated TCR beta chains were found to be more clonally expanded and to have lower generation probabilities than equally common non-associated chains. Across donors, most TCR sequences were observed very rarely, whereas some public TCRs were present in many individuals. Sequencing depth was assumed to be roughly uniform across donors in the presence/absence analyses, though that assumption may not hold. According to a later analysis, TCR association rates differed among HLA loci, with DRB1 alleles showing the most associated TCRs and HLA-C alleles showing the fewest. Correlated functional status among segregating V segments might reflect linkage disequilibrium, but an unknown experimental factor could not be ruled out. The only immune exposure information available for the cohort was CMV serostatus. Specific HLA alleles were associated with 15,000 to 20,000 TCR beta sequences at a false discovery rate of 0.05 in a later analysis. Because counts were too low, seventeen rarely observed V segments, including chromosome 9 orphons, were excluded from the earlier analysis of around 640 of the donors. The cohort was sequenced for TCR beta chains only, and without alpha or paired-chain data the features that could be detected were limited. HLA typing was unavailable for some donors at each locus, so association tests used only the typed subset. In the study, about 150 TCR beta chains were listed as associated with cytomegalovirus. A later genetic analysis reported fewer N-insertions in productive TCRs among donors in an Asian-associated ancestry cluster than the approximately 700-donor mean. In a later analysis, several top co-occurrence clusters were reported to appear linked to parvovirus B19, influenza, CMV and Epstein-Barr virus. Strong co-occurrence of HLA alleles, especially DR and DQ, made assigning TCR associations to individual alleles difficult. Three of the identified cytomegalovirus-associated TCR beta chains were confirmed in vitro to be specific for cytomegalovirus antigens. The sequencing pipeline was judged likely to have produced a cluster of highly shared sequence variants as a technical artifact. A further reported finding was that TCR beta sequences accurately predicted the HLA-A and HLA-B alleles for most subjects in the first cohort. The authors suggested that the approach could potentially be extended to other disease states and immunological phenotypes.

The cohort comprised fewer than 700 healthy bone marrow donors. Cohort members were all nominally healthy when sampled, although unrecorded immune exposures were likely present. The donor was CMV seronegative and was included in the group of about 350 seronegative cohort members. Every donor gave a peripheral blood sample, and the peripheral blood mononuclear cells from that sample were used for TCR beta sequencing. The Qiagen DNeasy Blood Extraction Kit was used to extract genomic DNA from the blood cell samples. Trimming removed 0 bases from V and 4 bases from J; the gene matches leave 2 bases unexplained. From the cysteine through the phenylalanine, the CDR3 covers 16 amino acids. Left in the record is the CDR3 DNA by itself, 48 bases read in frame from the first base. The germline V gene (reference sequence) specifies LNHDA as CDR1 and SQIVND as CDR2. The method was the immunoSEQ multiplex PCR assay. The multiplex PCR relied on a mix of 60 forward primers for TCR Vbeta segments and 13 reverse primers for TCR Jbeta segments. The CDR3 region of rearranged TCR beta genes was amplified from genomic DNA with a multiplex PCR assay. On the Illumina HiSeq System, the amplified TCR beta libraries were sequenced as 87-base-pair reads. The original pipeline was this. Across the 600 to 700 repertoires, a later analysis counted roughly 84 million unique TCR beta chains, 9.5 million to 12 million of which were shared by at least two donors. To remove PCR and sequencing errors, raw reads were error-corrected and collapsed into unique sequences using a nearest-neighbor algorithm that merged closely related sequences. To assign V, D and J gene segments, CDR3 sequences were aligned to IMGT reference sequences. For a sequence to be retained, a match of at least six nucleotides was required to both a V gene segment and a J gene segment. Rearrangements were classified as productive when the CDR3 lacked stop codons and remained in frame with V and J, and all other rearrangements were classified as non-productive. CDR3 was defined according to IMGT convention as the region running from the second conserved V-encoded cysteine to the conserved J-encoded phenylalanine. The earlier analysis of a few hundred of the donors excluded sequences that lacked an unambiguous match to a single V gene segment. An earlier analysis of about 590 of the donors classified V segments as functional when productive rearrangements were above 56.7% and as segregating when the standard deviation between donors was above 5%. A statistical classification framework was built for diagnosing cytomegalovirus status from the catalog of TCR beta chain sequences. A later analysis assigned V and J genes by comparing TCR nucleotide sequences with IMGT/GENE-DB human TR gene sequences. Using the TCRdist pipeline, a later analysis assigned CDR3 sequences along with most-parsimonious VDJ recombination scenarios. A later analysis defined each TCR beta chain by its CDR3 amino acid sequence plus V-gene family, and excluded reads lacking a unique V-gene family. To address suspected cross-contamination and a sequencing artifact, a later analysis removed approximately 590 highly shared, low-generation-probability nucleotide sequences. In a later analysis, a clonal expansion index for each public chain was calculated from normalized within-repertoire ranks of inferred template counts. In a later analysis, generation probabilities were computed with a VDJ recombination model fitted to out-of-frame rearrangements, and the resulting probabilities were checked against IGoR. A later analysis scored TCR-TCR, TCR-HLA and TCR-CMV co-occurrence with hypergeometric tests, applying a repertoire-size bias correction to TCR pairs. To estimate false discovery rates, a later analysis permuted the HLA or CMV assignments 20 times. In a later analysis, co-occurring TCRs were grouped with DBSCAN, and TCRdist sequence similarity was added when clustering was performed within HLA-allele-positive subsets. For co-occurrence clustering, repertoires with fewer than 30,000 or more than 120,000 public chains were excluded, along with about five repertoires with anomalous nucleotide sharing. This immuneACCESS table, as held by TCRdb, lists in-frame sequences with V and J called but not all clones. Of the missing ones, under half trace to an unresolved V gene in checked studies; the others have no known cause. For V, J and clone size, that table is used; D and trimming come from the DNA. The sample profile shows about 180,000 clones; 76% of them were found once. The leading ten clones occupy around 1.5% of the sample.

This clone was seen just once. It lacks a known antigen. The record has no base qualities; no much larger clone is one base away. The chain is assembled from TRBV19 and TRBJ1-6; 8 central nucleotides agree with TRBD1. Material for sequencing was PBMCs. The clonotype was recovered from a man aged 18-30 years in good health and CMV-seronegative. CDR3 loop: CASSIDRDRYNSPLHF. The bases read TGTGCCAGTAGTATAGATCGGGACAGGTATAATTCACCCCTCCACTTT.